This T cell receptor (beta chain) was sequenced during a study of regulatory T cells in long-lasting Graves disease. Study overall: Persistent cases were those of Graves' disease that involved over 5 years of antithyroid drugs with positive TSH receptor antibodies.

This clonotype turned up a few times. Its antigen remains unidentified. This CDR3 spans 15 amino acids. Germline CDR1 is SGHTS and CDR2 is YDEGEE. V was shortened by 0 bases and J by 0 bases, with 7 bases between the two germline ends. To make TCR beta libraries, researchers used iRepertoire HTBI primers and Arm-PCR of CDR3 regions. TCRdb re-analysed the multiplex PCR reads in MiXCR, keeping a single row per CDR3 protein. This table holds hundreds of thousands of distinct CDR3 sequences, around 20% found once. Study-wide results and limits: The study found lower TCR diversity in persistent Graves' patients than in newly diagnosed ones. New patients shared fewer public clonotypes (roughly 990) than persistent patients did (around 2,700). Favored gene segments in persistent disease were TRBV28, TRBJ1-2 and TRBJ2-5.

This sample's time point: persistent/refractory GD, antithyroid drugs over 5 years with positive TRAb. Scientists built the TCR library using RNA that was extracted from PBMCs. This TCR was sampled from a female donor with Graves disease. The rearrangement links TRBV5-8 to TRBJ1-5; D might be TRBD1 (5 bases). Sequencing was performed on peripheral blood mononuclear cells (PBMCs), taken when the disease was refractory, from a patient treated with antithyroid drugs. The CDR3 here is CASSLVGDSNQPQHF. The CDR3 DNA sequence: TGTGCCAGCAGCTTGGTAGGGGATAGCAATCAGCCCCAGCATTTT.